The sequence of this T cell receptor (beta chain) was determined in a study of cytomegalovirus exposure and HLA in healthy donors. CDR1 is MDHEN and CDR2 is SYDVKM in the germline V gene. Between the trimmed V and J ends, which lost 3 bases and 1 base, there was a span of 10 bases. The CDR3 consists of 15 residues. This PCR relied on a set of 60 Vbeta primers and 13 Jbeta primers. The data were produced by immunoSEQ multiplex PCR, yet TCRdb's version contains in-frame clones alone and is incomplete. The sample has about 180,000 clones; 76% are singletons. The chain uses TRBV28 and TRBJ1-5; a weak D match, TRBD1 (5 bases). This receptor was obtained from a man aged 18 to 29 in good health and CMV-seronegative. Sequencing input: PBMCs. DNA for the CDR3: TGTGCCAGCAGTTTGGGGGACTGGAGCAATCAGCCCCAGCATTTT. This translates into CASSLGDWSNQPQHF. Filled out from reference TRBV28 and TRBJ1-5, the complete variable domain reads DVKVTQSSRYLVKRTGEKVFLECVQDMDHENMFWYRQDPGLGLRLIYFSYDVKMKEKGDIPEGYSVSREKKERFSLILESASTNQTSMYLCASSLGDWSNQPQHFGDGTRLSIL.